The next 13 T cell receptor beta chains were all read from a single sample in a study of metastatic and nonmetastatic thyroid tumors. Thyroid surgery took place with no prior treatment in any patient. TCRdb re-called clones via MiXCR from the PCR reads. Here the sample spans around 36,000 clones, around 28% being singletons. Sequencing was carried out using blood. The receptors stem from a female donor with papillary thyroid cancer or a benign thyroid nodule (not recorded which). Some clones in this sample may be carry-over from other donors' samples.

This clone has a count of ten or more. V usage is TRBV20-1 and J usage is TRBJ2-1, with D possibly matching TRBD2 (5 bases). V gave up 6 bases and J gave up 0 bases, with 12 bases separating them. There are 14 residues in the CDR3. Germline loops: CDR1 DFQATT, CDR2 SNEGSKA (reference sequence). CDR3 residues: CSARPTTSYNEQFF. DNA of the CDR3: TGCAGTGCGAGGCCGACTACCTCCTACAATGAGCAGTTCTTC.

This clone was seen repeatedly, ten times or more. The chain joins TRBV12-5 to TRBJ2-5, with a weak D call TRBD2 (5 bases). V shed 4 bases and J shed 5 bases, with 17 bases lying between them. The CDR3 is made up of 15 amino acids. CDR1 is LGHNT, CDR2 FRNRAP, per germline. The CDR3 region has the DNA TGTGCTAGTGGTTCTGGAGATTTGGGGAGCGAGACCCAGTACTTC. It is translated as CASGSGDLGSETQYF.

This chain connects TRBV5-1 to TRBJ2-1, with D uncertain. Looked up from germline, CDR1 is SGHRS and CDR2 is YFSETQ. V was trimmed by 2 bases and J by 2 bases, leaving 8 bases between them. The CDR3 covers 14 residues. Here the CDR3 DNA reads TGCGCCAGCAGCTTCGGGCCACCCTACAATGAGCAGTTCTTC. It encodes CASSFGPPYNEQFF.

Concerning this clone itself: The germline gene is not matched at one end of the junction; a read error may be the cause. CDR3: CAWRLFNYGYTF. CDR3 in DNA: TGTGCTTGGAGATTGTTTAACTATGGCTACACCTTC. The V gene is TRBV30, the J gene TRBJ1-2; D is undetermined. The CDR3 covers 12 residues. Germline V gene sequence: CDR1 GTSNPN, CDR2 SVGIG (reference sequence). Complete variable domain (other parts from reference TRBV30 and TRBJ1-2): SQTIHQWPATLVQPVGSPLSLECTVEGTSNPNLYWYRQAAGRGLQLLFYSVGIGQISSEVPQNLSASRPQDRQFILSSKKLLLSDSGFYLCAWRLFNYGYTFGSGTRLTVV.

This clone was seen a handful of times. The rearrangement links TRBV12-5 to TRBJ2-1, with 8 bases that match TRBD2. The V gene end was trimmed by 4 bases and the J gene end by 2 bases; junction bases not matched to a gene: 7. Germline CDR1 reads LGHNT; CDR2 reads FRNRAP. The CDR3 has 16 amino acids. This chain's CDR3 is CASGSPAGGPYNEQFF. For the CDR3, the DNA is TGTGCTAGTGGTTCCCCCGCGGGAGGACCCTACAATGAGCAGTTCTTC.

The chain is built from TRBV20-1 and TRBJ1-2; 7 nucleotides line up with TRBD1. CDR3 length: 12 amino acids. CDR1 and CDR2 (germline): DFQATT, SNEGSKA (reference sequence). The junction had 5 bases not matched to a gene; V was cut back by 5 bases and J by 5 bases. Here the CDR3 DNA reads TGCAGTGCTGGGACAGCCATTTATGGCTACACCTTC. Encoded protein: CSAGTAIYGYTF.

Concerning this clone: One end of the junction fails to match germline, which may point to a read error. The chain couples TRBV10-3 to TRBJ2-1; possible D gene TRBD1, 5 bases. Germline V gives CDR1 ENHRY, CDR2 SYGVKD. This CDR3 has 12 residues. CDR3 DNA: TGTGCCATCAGTCCCCTAGGGGATGAGCAATTCTTC. It translates to CAISPLGDEQFF.

In its sample, this clone ranks as medium-sized (0.01 to 0.1%). The chain couples TRBV2 to TRBJ2-1; D is unclear. Germline V lookup: CDR1 SNHLY, CDR2 FYNNEI. Trimming stripped 7 bases from V and 5 bases from J, with 6 bases between. The CDR3 is 11 amino acids. Written as DNA, the CDR3 is TGTGCCAGCAATTATGACAATGAGCAGTTCTTC. It encodes CASNYDNEQFF.

By share, this clone counts as medium-sized. Here the CDR3 reads CATSDLEQVRTYEQYF. DNA of the CDR3: TGTGCCACCAGTGATTTAGAACAGGTAAGAACCTACGAGCAGTACTTC. This sequence joins TRBV24-1 and TRBJ2-7, with a tentative D call TRBD1 (5 bases). V was trimmed by 1 base and J by 2 bases, leaving 14 bases between them. The CDR3 is 16 residues long. The germline gives CDR1 KGHDR, CDR2 SFDVKD.

This clone was detected only a few times. This CDR3 is also generated by other DNA sequences in the sample. This rearrangement joins TRBV5-1 to TRBJ1-3; D is ambiguous. Germline CDR1 and CDR2: SGHRS and YFSETQ. The CDR3 is 13 amino acids. V lost 0 bases to trimming and J lost 5 bases, with 6 bases between them. The CDR3 DNA sequence: TGCGCCAGCAGCTTGGATTTCCGAAACACCATATATTTT. This encodes CASSLDFRNTIYF.

The rearrangement joins TRBV11-1 to TRBJ2-1, with TRBD2 matching 11 bases. The ends lost 6 bases at V and 0 bases at J; junction bases unmatched: 10. Looked up from germline, CDR1 is SGHAT and CDR2 is FQDESV (reference sequence). CDR3 length equals 18 residues. CDR3 residues: CASRQVAGGPSSYNEQFF. The CDR3 nucleotides read TGTGCCAGCAGGCAAGTAGCGGGAGGGCCGAGCTCCTACAATGAGCAGTTCTTC.

This clone was detected only a few times. This chain joins TRBV28 and TRBJ2-1; the D is unclear. The CDR3 spans 16 residues. Germline-derived CDR1 and CDR2 are MDHEN and SYDVKM. Trimming left V 4 bases short and J 0 bases short, with 13 bases between. CDR3 residues: CASSSYGQSSYNEQFF. The CDR3 DNA reads as TGTGCCAGCAGTTCATACGGTCAGAGCTCCTACAATGAGCAGTTCTTC.

This chain's CDR3 is CATSDLTGGINQPQHF. Here the CDR3 DNA reads TGTGCCACCAGTGACCTGACAGGGGGTATTAATCAGCCCCAGCATTTT. The chain is built from TRBV24-1 and TRBJ1-5; 9 bases align to TRBD1. There are 16 residues in the CDR3. J was trimmed by 4 bases and V by 4 bases; bases with no gene match: 7. The V gene's germline CDR1 is KGHDR and CDR2 SFDVKD.